The 4 T cell receptor beta chains reported below all come from one sample, sequenced in a study of blood T cell repertoires in COVID-19. The data were produced by immunoSEQ multiplex PCR, yet TCRdb's version contains in-frame clones alone and is incomplete. The sample yields hundreds of thousands of clones, 85% to 90% seen once. The material sequenced was PBMCs or T cells enriched from blood (not recorded which). The receptors stem from a young woman with acute COVID-19.

The CDR3 loop reads CASSPSAQETQYF. CDR3 coding DNA: TGTGCCAGCAGTCCTAGCGCCCAAGAGACCCAGTACTTC. The chain employs TRBV7-3 and TRBJ2-5, with D perhaps TRBD2 (6 bases). V lost 6 bases, J lost 1 base, and 9 bases lay in between. CDR1 is SGHTA and CDR2 is FQGTGA in the germline V gene. The CDR3 is made up of 13 amino acids. The full variable domain, completed using reference TRBV7-3 and TRBJ2-5, is GAGVSQTPSNKVTEKGKYVELRCDPISGHTALYWYRQSLGQGPEFLIYFQGTGAADDSGLPNDRFFAVRPEGSVSTLKIQRTERGDSAVYLCASSPSAQETQYFGPGTRLLVL.

The chain has TRBV6-1 and TRBJ1-5; a weak D match, TRBD1 (6 bases). The V and J ends lost 1 base and 0 bases respectively, with 10 bases between them. This CDR3 is 16 amino acids long. The germline V gene has CDR1 MNHNS and CDR2 SASEGT. CDR3 bases: TGTGCCAGCAGTGAAGTTGGCAGGGGTAGCAATCAGCCCCAGCATTTT. Translated: CASSEVGRGSNQPQHF.

The CDR3 DNA is TGTGCCAGCAGCTTAGAACCCTTTTGGGGCGATAGCTCCTACAATGAGCAGTTCTTC. Translation gives CASSLEPFWGDSSYNEQFF. The chain has TRBV7-2 and TRBJ2-1; TRBD1 might be the D (5 bases). The germline V gene has CDR1 SGHTA and CDR2 FQGNSA. The CDR3 is 19 amino acids. V gave up 1 base and J gave up 0 bases, with 19 bases separating them. The full variable domain, rest sourced from reference TRBV7-2 and TRBJ2-1, is GAGVSQSPSNKVTEKGKDVELRCDPISGHTALYWYRQSLGQGLEFLIYFQGNSAPDKSGLPSDRFSAERTGGSVSTLTIQRTQQEDSAVYLCASSLEPFWGDSSYNEQFFGPGTRLTVL.

The V call is TRBV5-1, the J call TRBJ2-3; 11 bases agree with TRBD2. Germline trimming cut 2 bases from V and 3 bases from J; bases unmatched to any gene: 2. Germline V CDR1 and CDR2: SGHRS, YFSETQ. The CDR3 is 15 residues long. DNA of the CDR3: TGCGCCAGCAGCTTACTAGCGGGAGTAACAGATACGCAGTATTTT. It encodes CASSLLAGVTDTQYF.